These 15 T cell receptor beta chains originate from one sample sequenced in a study of cytomegalovirus exposure and HLA in healthy donors. This PCR relied on a set of 60 Vbeta primers and 13 Jbeta primers. Libraries were prepared by immunoSEQ multiplex PCR; TCRdb keeps only in-frame clonotypes and omits some of them. In the table there are about 43,000 clones, over 70% of which are singletons. The sequencing input was PBMCs. Receptors originate from a middle-aged man in good health and CMV-seronegative.

This chain connects TRBV9 to TRBJ2-2; D is undetermined. CDR1 is SGDLS and CDR2 is YYNGEE in the germline V gene. The V gene lost 0 bases and the J gene lost 2 bases, with 8 bases spanning the gap. The CDR3 consists of 15 residues. The CDR3 here is CASSVVALNTGELFF. The CDR3 nucleotides read TGTGCCAGCAGCGTAGTAGCCTTAAACACCGGGGAGCTGTTTTTT. Looking up the rest from reference TRBV9 and TRBJ2-2 gives the full variable domain: DSGVTQTPKHLITATGQRVTLRCSPRSGDLSVYWYQQSLDQGLQFLIQYYNGEERAKGNILERFSAQQFPDLHSELNLSSLELGDSALYFCASSVVALNTGELFFGEGSRLTVL.

This rearrangement joins TRBV5-6 to TRBJ2-7; possible D gene TRBD1, 5 bases. This CDR3 has 13 residues. CDR1 and CDR2 (germline): SGHDT, YYEEEE. V gave up 4 bases and J gave up 6 bases, with 14 bases separating them. CDR3 residues: CASSGQGSSEQYF. In DNA, the CDR3 is TGTGCCAGCAGCGGGCAGGGAAGTTCCGAGCAGTACTTC.

J is TRBJ2-7 and V is TRBV28; D gene uncertain. The CDR3 totals 12 residues. V was cut by 10 bases and J by 0 bases, with 10 bases left in between. From germline, CDR1 is MDHEN and CDR2 SYDVKM. The CDR3 region is CATESSSYEQYF. The CDR3 nucleotides read TGTGCCACAGAATCAAGCTCCTACGAGCAGTACTTC. Full variable domain (remainder filled in from reference TRBV28 and TRBJ2-7): DVKVTQSSRYLVKRTGEKVFLECVQDMDHENMFWYRQDPGLGLRLIYFSYDVKMKEKGDIPEGYSVSREKKERFSLILESASTNQTSMYLCATESSSYEQYFGPGTRLTVT.

The rearrangement links TRBV4-3 to TRBJ2-1, with D tentatively TRBD2 (5 bases). The CDR3 contains 16 residues. V was pared by 4 bases and J by 5 bases, with 18 bases between. Germline V lookup: CDR1 LGHNA, CDR2 YSLEER. The CDR3 protein is CASSPTWGADDNEQFF. The CDR3 bases are TGCGCCAGCAGCCCCACCTGGGGAGCGGACGACAATGAGCAGTTCTTC.

This chain links TRBV19 with TRBJ2-3; 11 nucleotides align to TRBD2. The V gene's germline CDR1 is LNHDA and CDR2 SQIVND (reference sequence). The trim removed 8 bases at V and 4 bases at J, leaving 8 bases unmatched. This CDR3 is built from 15 residues. The DNA for the CDR3 is TGTGCCAGTGCGGGGGTAGCGGGAGGGCCAGATACGCAGTATTTT. Protein product: CASAGVAGGPDTQYF.

The rearrangement links TRBV7-2 to TRBJ2-1; 9 bases map to TRBD2. The germline V gene has CDR1 SGHTA and CDR2 FQGNSA. The CDR3 has 15 amino acids. Unmatched junction bases numbered 7, after V lost 3 bases and J lost 7 bases. The CDR3 is CASSLIAGEGNEQFF. CDR3 nucleotides: TGTGCCAGCAGCTTGATAGCGGGAGAGGGTAATGAGCAGTTCTTC.

This chain connects TRBV11-3 to TRBJ1-1; tentative D call: TRBD1 (6 bases). Germline CDR1 SGHNT, CDR2 YENEEA. The CDR3 sequence is 14 residues long. The V gene lost 3 bases and the J gene lost 8 bases, with 16 bases spanning the gap. CDR3 coding DNA: TGTGCCAGCAGCTTGGGGCCGGGACAACCCGAAGCTTTCTTT. This translates into CASSLGPGQPEAFF. The complete variable domain, with remaining parts taken from reference TRBV11-3 and TRBJ1-1, reads EAGVVQSPRYKIIEKKQPVAFWCNPISGHNTLYWYLQNLGQGPELLIRYENEEAVDDSQLPKDRFSAERLKGVDSTLKIQPAELGDSAVYLCASSLGPGQPEAFFGQGTRLTVV.

V is TRBV6-4 and J is TRBJ2-3; 8 bases align to TRBD1. The CDR3 has 17 amino acids. Germline V CDR1 and CDR2: MRHNA, SNTAGT. J was trimmed by 4 bases and V by 6 bases; bases with no gene match: 15. In DNA form, the CDR3 reads TGTGCCAGCAGGGAGCCGGCCATCCGGGACAGGTCAGATACGCAGTATTTT. Translating gives CASREPAIRDRSDTQYF.

The chain links TRBV11-2 to TRBJ2-7, with TRBD2 identical over 7 bases. With 4 bases clipped from V and 2 bases from J, the junction kept 5 bases outside the gene matches. From germline, CDR1 is SGHAT and CDR2 FQNNGV. The CDR3 is 14 amino acids. The CDR3 protein is CASSSSAGTYEQYF. CDR3 DNA: TGTGCCAGCAGCTCCTCAGCGGGAACCTACGAGCAGTACTTC.

The chain has TRBV7-2 and TRBJ2-4, with 11 bases fitting TRBD1. The length of the CDR3 is 14 residues. Unmatched junction bases numbered 2, after V lost 4 bases and J lost 6 bases. Germline CDR1 and CDR2: SGHTA and FQGNSA. DNA for the CDR3: TGTGCCAGCAGCTCGGACAGGGGGCGAAACATTCAGTACTTC. It codes for CASSSDRGRNIQYF.

V is TRBV4-2 and J is TRBJ2-7, with D hard to call. CDR1 is LGHNA, CDR2 YNFKEQ, per germline. V lost 0 bases to trimming and J lost 4 bases, with 10 bases between them. This CDR3 has 14 amino acids. CDR3 sequence: CASSQDIIAYEQYF. The CDR3 region has the DNA TGTGCCAGCAGCCAAGATATAATAGCTTACGAGCAGTACTTC.

This clone was counted between two and nine times. This rearrangement joins TRBV29-1 to TRBJ2-7, with D possibly TRBD1 on 6 matching bases. The CDR3 is 11 amino acids. Trimming cost V 7 bases and J 3 bases, with 10 bases left between them. CDR1 is SQVTM, CDR2 ANQGSEA, per germline. The CDR3 reads CSGIQGYEQYF. The CDR3 region has the DNA TGCAGCGGGATACAGGGCTACGAGCAGTACTTC.

The chain has TRBV7-9 and TRBJ2-1, with TRBD2 matching 10 bases. Germline lookup yields CDR1 SEHNR and CDR2 FQNEAQ (reference sequence). With V trimmed by 0 bases and J by 14 bases, 4 bases remained unmatched. The CDR3 covers 13 residues. CDR3 coding DNA: TGTGCCAGCAGCTTAGCGCCTAGCGGGAGTGAGTTCTTC. This sequence encodes CASSLAPSGSEFF.

This clone was detected a few times. V is TRBV25-1 and J is TRBJ1-1, with a weak D call TRBD1 (6 bases). V dropped 6 bases and J dropped 5 bases, with 22 bases sitting between them. Germline CDR1 is MGHDK and CDR2 is SYGVNS. The CDR3 length is 16 residues. For the CDR3, the DNA is TGTGCCAGCAGCCCCAGTCCCGGGACACTCGGAACTGAAGCTTTCTTT. Translation: CASSPSPGTLGTEAFF.

This chain links TRBV9 with TRBJ2-1; 9 bases agree with TRBD2. J lost 5 bases, V lost 3 bases, and 12 bases had no gene match. Germline V gene sequence: CDR1 SGDLS, CDR2 YYNGEE. The CDR3 covers 17 residues. The CDR3 coding sequence is TGTGCCAGCAGCGACCGTTTGCGGGGGGGCCGGAACAATGAGCAGTTCTTC. Encoded protein: CASSDRLRGGRNNEQFF. Full variable domain (missing parts from reference TRBV9 and TRBJ2-1): DSGVTQTPKHLITATGQRVTLRCSPRSGDLSVYWYQQSLDQGLQFLIQYYNGEERAKGNILERFSAQQFPDLHSELNLSSLELGDSALYFCASSDRLRGGRNNEQFFGPGTRLTVL.